The TCR beta chain under discussion was sequenced for a study of T cells in Graves' hyperthyroidism and ophthalmopathy. Study information: Upon initial diagnosis and before any treatment, peripheral blood was collected.

This clonotype was counted only a few times. Trimming at V came to 0 bases and at J to 5 bases, leaving 15 bases not matched to a gene. Germline CDR1 MGHRA, CDR2 YSYEKL. This CDR3 has 19 residues. Investigators excluded patients with uncontrolled infection, other autoimmune disease, pregnancy or lactation. For the diagnoses, clinical symptoms, serum thyroxine and TRAb, thyroid ultrasound and orbital computed tomography were used. Amplified TCR beta CDR3 regions derived from RNA transcripts. Initially, a first-round RT-PCR of the TCR CDR3 employed the HTBI primer set. MiXCR was run by TCRdb on the multiplex PCR reads, yielding one entry per CDR3 protein. This table has 600,000 to 700,000 distinct CDR3 sequences, approximately 15% appearing once.

Sequenced input: blood. The chain combines TRBV4-1 with TRBJ2-2, with 7 bases aligning to TRBD1. The source of this sequence is a woman aged 40 to 49 with Graves' ophthalmopathy. The CDR3 loop reads CASSQDWPPTGVETGELFF. CDR3 nucleotide sequence: TGCGCCAGCAGCCAAGATTGGCCCCCAACAGGGGTAGAGACCGGGGAGCTGTTTTTT.